These T cell receptor beta chains were read from a single sample in a study of cytotoxic CD8 clonotypes in ibrutinib-treated CLL. Profiling relied on immunoSEQ multiplex PCR, and the TCRdb table lists in-frame clones only, not all of them. In the table there are approximately 45,000 clones, 69% of which are singletons. This specimen was PBMCs, taken after 12 months of ibrutinib treatment. Source of these receptors: a human donor with chronic lymphocytic leukemia. The CDR3 runs from the conserved cysteine through the conserved F or W. A D gene is named only where the DNA matches it firmly. Expanded clones are given a class, and other clones once, few, many or no size at all.

clone_size d_call cdr3_length j_call v_call cdr3_aa cdr3_nt
NA NA 12 TRBJ1-1 TRBV10-3 CAISGQNTEAFF TGTGCCATCAGCGGACAGAACACTGAAGCTTTCTTT
NA NA 19 TRBJ2-6 TRBV6-4 CASSPEMGRGIAGANVLTF TGTGCCAGCAGTCCAGAGATGGGCAGGGGTATTGCTGGGGCCAACGTCCTGACTTTC
NA NA 14 TRBJ2-3 TRBV7-3 CASSKSRGTDTQYF TGTGCCAGCAGTAAATCTAGGGGCACAGATACGCAGTATTTT
NA NA 13 TRBJ2-3 TRBV2 CASSGPTGGTQYF TGTGCCAGCAGTGGCCCGACCGGAGGTACGCAGTATTTT
NA NA 16 TRBJ2-1 TRBV6-5 CASSSPGLAVFNEQFF TGTGCCAGCAGTTCACCGGGACTCGCCGTATTCAATGAGCAGTTCTTC
few TRBD2 15 TRBJ2-4 TRBV29-1 CSVGSLAGDQNIQYF TGCAGCGTTGGTTCCCTAGCGGGGGATCAAAACATTCAGTACTTC
NA NA 13 TRBJ1-1 TRBV19 CANTYGENTEAFF TGTGCCAATACTTATGGGGAAAACACTGAAGCTTTCTTT
NA NA 12 TRBJ1-2 TRBV15 CATSRDRGVLTF TGTGCCACCAGCAGAGATCGTGGAGTGCTCACCTTC
NA NA 15 TRBJ1-5 TRBV11-2 CASSSSGTADQPQHF TGTGCCAGCAGCTCCTCCGGGACGGCTGATCAGCCCCAGCATTTT
NA NA 13 TRBJ1-1 TRBV10-3 CAIGAGSLNGAFF TGTGCCATCGGGGCAGGGAGTTTGAACGGGGCTTTCTTT
NA NA 11 TRBJ1-2 TRBV29-1 CSAGTNYGYTF TGCAGCGCCGGGACTAACTATGGCTACACCTTC
NA NA 11 TRBJ2-7 TRBV20-1 CSARRGGEQYF TGCAGTGCTAGAAGGGGCGGGGAGCAGTACTTC
NA TRBD1 16 TRBJ1-2 TRBV6-1 CASSALGTGSNYGYTF TGTGCCAGCAGTGCCTTAGGGACAGGATCTAACTATGGCTACACCTTC
NA NA 16 TRBJ2-1 TRBV4-1 CASSQDRGGMDNEQFF TGCGCCAGCAGCCAAGATCGAGGGGGTATGGACAATGAGCAGTTCTTC